These T cell receptor beta chains were read from a single sample in a study of beta chain features in type 1 diabetes. The table came from immunoSEQ multiplex PCR; TCRdb's copy has only in-frame clones and leaves some out. Found here are some 700,000 clones, 13% of them singletons; the top ten hold about 0.02%. Sequenced: naive CD4+ T cells from blood. Receptors were obtained from a young man with type 1 diabetes. The CDR3 runs from the conserved cysteine through the conserved F or W. The D gene is left open where the match is weak. Only some rows state a clone size, as once, few, many or a class for expanded clones.

v_gene	j_gene	d_gene	abundance	CDR3aa	CDR3nt
TRBV6-5	TRBJ2-7	TRBD1	few	CASSYSPGGPYEQYF	TGTGCCAGCAGTTACTCCCCAGGGGGACCCTACGAGCAGTACTTC
TRBV29-1	TRBJ2-7	-	few	CSVALGAYEQYF	TGCAGCGTTGCACTGGGGGCCTACGAGCAGTACTTC
TRBV2	TRBJ1-3	-	-	CASSREGTRGGNTIYF	TGTGCCAGCAGCAGGGAAGGGACCCGAGGTGGAAACACCATATATTTT
TRBV14	TRBJ1-6	-	few	CASSQEGVGIGSPLHF	TGTGCCAGCAGCCAAGAAGGGGTAGGGATCGGTTCACCCCTCCACTTT
TRBV6-5	TRBJ2-5	-	few	CASSYSASVETQYF	TGTGCCAGCAGTTACTCGGCTAGCGTAGAGACCCAGTACTTC
TRBV11-2	TRBJ2-1	-	few	CASSLVTSLGEQFF	TGTGCCAGCAGCTTAGTAACTAGCCTCGGTGAGCAGTTCTTC
TRBV7-6	TRBJ1-2	-	few	CASSLVDFYGYTF	TGTGCCAGCAGCTTAGTGGACTTCTATGGCTACACCTTC
TRBV30	TRBJ1-1	-	-	CAWGIRELNTEAFF	TGTGCCTGGGGTATACGTGAGCTGAACACTGAAGCTTTCTTT
TRBV5-1	TRBJ2-1	TRBD1	few	CASSLPRGSSYNEQFF	TGCGCCAGCAGCTTACCCAGGGGGTCCTCCTACAATGAGCAGTTCTTC
TRBV30	TRBJ2-1	TRBD2	-	CAWRDLAGGRNEQFF	TGTGCCTGGAGAGATCTAGCGGGGGGTCGTAATGAGCAGTTCTTC
TRBV7-9	TRBJ2-1	TRBD1	few	CASSLAGTGNNEQFF	TGTGCCAGCAGCTTAGCGGGGACAGGGAACAATGAGCAGTTCTTC
TRBV15	TRBJ1-5	-	few	CATRFQGSNQPQHF	TGTGCCACCAGGTTTCAGGGTAGCAATCAGCCCCAGCATTTT
TRBV6-5	TRBJ1-2	-	-	CASSYSRTAEGYTF	TGTGCCAGCAGTTACTCGAGGACGGCGGAGGGCTACACCTTC
TRBV2	TRBJ1-1	-	few	CASSGDINTEAFF	TGTGCCAGCAGTGGGGACATAAACACTGAAGCTTTCTTT
TRBV5-1	TRBJ2-7	TRBD1	few	CASSLEGTGYEQYF	TGCGCCAGCAGCTTGGAGGGGACAGGGTACGAGCAGTACTTC
TRBV10-2	TRBJ2-3	TRBD2	few	CASSSTLGLADSDTQYF	TGCGCCAGCAGTTCCACGTTGGGACTAGCGGATTCAGATACGCAGTATTTT
TRBV6-5	TRBJ1-1	-	-	CASSYPGGVTEAFF	TGTGCCAGCAGTTACCCGGGGGGGGTTACTGAAGCTTTCTTT
TRBV7-9	TRBJ2-5	TRBD1	-	CASSLAGGEGETQYF	TGTGCCAGCAGCTTAGCAGGGGGCGAGGGGGAGACCCAGTACTTC
TRBV5-6	TRBJ1-1	-	-	CASSLVPTENTEAFF	TGTGCCAGCAGCTTGGTCCCAACGGAGAACACTGAAGCTTTCTTT
TRBV29-1	TRBJ1-3	-	few	CSARVQGSGNTIYF	TGCAGCGCCCGCGTACAGGGTTCTGGAAACACCATATATTTT
TRBV5-5	TRBJ2-3	-	-	CASSLAGGGADTQYF	TGTGCCAGCAGCTTGGCAGGAGGGGGCGCAGATACGCAGTATTTT
TRBV28	TRBJ1-5	-	few	CASSSAGMYQPQHF	TGTGCCAGCAGTTCGGCAGGGATGTATCAGCCCCAGCATTTT
TRBV2	TRBJ2-3	-	-	CASSESPASPDTQYF	TGTGCCAGCAGTGAGAGCCCCGCGAGCCCCGATACGCAGTATTTT
TRBV5-1	TRBJ2-3	TRBD2	few	CASSLGLAGESDTQYF	TGCGCCAGCAGCTTGGGACTAGCGGGGGAGTCAGATACGCAGTATTTT
TRBV9	TRBJ1-2	-	few	CASSVGHSTNYGYTF	TGTGCCAGCAGCGTAGGGCACTCAACTAACTATGGCTACACCTTC
TRBV5-6	TRBJ1-1	-	-	CASSMIDILNTEAFF	TGTGCCAGCAGCATGATCGACATATTGAACACTGAAGCTTTCTTT
TRBV18	TRBJ2-3	TRBD1	-	CASSTLRDRAADTQYF	TGTGCCAGCTCAACACTCCGGGACAGGGCCGCAGATACGCAGTATTTT
TRBV11-3	TRBJ1-1	TRBD1	-	CASSSSPDQGDTEAFF	TGTGCCAGCAGCTCCTCCCCCGACCAGGGGGACACTGAAGCTTTCTTT
TRBV6-6	TRBJ2-1	-	-	CASGQLYNEQFF	TGTGCCAGCGGACAGTTATACAATGAGCAGTTCTTC
TRBV10-1	TRBJ1-2	-	-	CASSENVQGDYTF	TGCGCCAGCAGTGAGAATGTGCAGGGAGACTACACCTTC
TRBV2	TRBJ2-5	-	-	CATKEDIQETQYF	TGTGCCACCAAAGAGGACATACAAGAGACCCAGTACTTC
TRBV4-1	TRBJ1-6	-	-	CASSQGEDSYNSPLHF	TGCGCCAGCAGCCAAGGAGAGGACAGCTACAATTCACCCCTCCACTTT
TRBV5-1	TRBJ2-3	-	few	CASSLGASDSTDTQYF	TGCGCCAGCAGCTTGGGGGCTAGCGACAGCACAGATACGCAGTATTTT
TRBV18	TRBJ2-7	-	few	CASSKTGSEQYF	TGTGCCAGCTCAAAAACAGGGAGCGAGCAGTACTTC
TRBV15	TRBJ1-2	-	-	CAISQGNYGYTF	TGTGCCATCTCCCAGGGGAACTATGGCTACACCTTC
TRBV14	TRBJ2-5	-	few	CASSQERATQYF	TGTGCCAGCAGCCAAGAGAGAGCGACCCAGTACTTC
TRBV5-6	TRBJ1-1	-	-	CASSPRLPTEAFF	TGTGCCAGCAGTCCCCGGCTGCCGACTGAAGCTTTCTTT
TRBV29-1	TRBJ2-3	TRBD2	-	CSVASGGAVDTQYF	TGCAGCGTTGCTAGCGGGGGGGCAGTAGATACGCAGTATTTT
TRBV6-4	TRBJ2-3	-	-	CASSQGDTQYF	TGTGCCAGCAGCCAGGGGGATACGCAGTATTTT
TRBV10-3	TRBJ2-5	-	-	CAISGGGPRIQETQYF	TGTGCCATCAGTGGGGGCGGGCCCCGAATACAAGAGACCCAGTACTTC
TRBV5-1	TRBJ2-3	-	-	CASSLDQDTQYF	TGCGCCAGCAGCTTGGACCAAGATACGCAGTATTTT
TRBV2	TRBJ2-2	-	few	CASSGQENTGELFF	TGTGCCAGCTCGGGGCAGGAGAACACCGGGGAGCTGTTTTTT
TRBV30	TRBJ1-1	TRBD1	few	CAWDRGLNTEAFF	TGTGCCTGGGACAGGGGCTTGAACACTGAAGCTTTCTTT
TRBV4-1	TRBJ1-4	TRBD1	few	CASSQEGTGIAEKLFF	TGCGCCAGCAGCCAAGAGGGGACAGGGATAGCTGAAAAACTGTTTTTT
TRBV4-1	TRBJ2-7	TRBD2	few	CASSHNPTSGEQYF	TGCGCCAGCAGCCACAACCCCACTAGCGGCGAGCAGTACTTC
TRBV2	TRBJ2-5	TRBD2	-	CASRTRGGRETQYF	TGTGCCAGCAGGACCCGGGGGGGCCGAGAGACCCAGTACTTC
TRBV4-1	TRBJ1-1	-	-	CASSQVNPGRGNTEAFF	TGCGCCAGCAGCCAAGTTAACCCGGGCAGGGGAAACACTGAAGCTTTCTTT